The rows below give T cell receptor beta chains drawn from one sample of a study of cytomegalovirus exposure and HLA in healthy donors. The repertoire was sequenced with immunoSEQ multiplex PCR; TCRdb's copy has only in-frame clones and lacks some. The data contain 140,000 or so clones, around 67% of them singletons. The sample comprised PBMCs. The source of these receptors is a young man in good health and CMV-seropositive. Each CDR3 is given with its conserved first and last residue. Fields, in order: V gene, J gene, clone size, D gene, CDR3 length, CDR3 protein, CDR3 DNA. The D gene is left open where the match is weak. Clone size is shown for a subset of rows, as once, few, many or a class of expanded clone.

v_call: TRBV30
j_call: TRBJ1-1
clone_size: -
d_call: TRBD1
cdr3_length: 18
cdr3_aa: CAWSLTGRSSLLNTEAFF
cdr3_nt: TGTGCCTGGAGCCTGACAGGGAGGTCATCCCTTTTGAACACTGAAGCTTTCTTT

v_call: TRBV6-1
j_call: TRBJ2-3
clone_size: -
d_call: TRBD2
cdr3_length: 15
cdr3_aa: CASRDRLAGGDTQYF
cdr3_nt: TGTGCCAGCCGGGACAGACTAGCGGGGGGGGATACGCAGTATTTT

v_call: TRBV7-9
j_call: TRBJ1-1
clone_size: -
d_call: -
cdr3_length: 13
cdr3_aa: CASSLGGGTEAFF
cdr3_nt: TGTGCCAGCAGCTTAGGGGGGGGCACTGAAGCTTTCTTT

v_call: TRBV9
j_call: TRBJ2-1
clone_size: -
d_call: -
cdr3_length: 13
cdr3_aa: CASSVGLHNEQFF
cdr3_nt: TGTGCCAGCAGCGTGGGACTCCACAATGAGCAGTTCTTC

v_call: TRBV29-1
j_call: TRBJ2-7
clone_size: -
d_call: -
cdr3_length: 14
cdr3_aa: CSVEVGGLGSEQYF
cdr3_nt: TGCAGCGTTGAAGTTGGGGGACTCGGGAGCGAGCAGTACTTC

v_call: TRBV5-8
j_call: TRBJ2-7
clone_size: once
d_call: TRBD1
cdr3_length: 15
cdr3_aa: CASSLRDRQTYEQYF
cdr3_nt: TGTGCCAGCAGCTTGAGGGACAGGCAGACCTACGAGCAGTACTTC

v_call: TRBV19
j_call: TRBJ2-3
clone_size: once
d_call: TRBD1
cdr3_length: 16
cdr3_aa: CASSSRRTGGTDTQYF
cdr3_nt: TGTGCCAGTAGTAGTAGAAGGACAGGGGGAACAGATACGCAGTATTTT

v_call: TRBV7-2
j_call: TRBJ1-2
clone_size: -
d_call: TRBD1
cdr3_length: 15
cdr3_aa: CASSLTGTENYGYTF
cdr3_nt: TGTGCCAGCAGCTTAACCGGGACAGAAAACTATGGCTACACCTTC

v_call: TRBV10-3
j_call: TRBJ2-7
clone_size: -
d_call: TRBD1
cdr3_length: 14
cdr3_aa: CAISDQGQGDEQYF
cdr3_nt: TGTGCCATCAGTGATCAAGGACAGGGGGACGAGCAGTACTTC

v_call: TRBV9
j_call: TRBJ1-2
clone_size: -
d_call: -
cdr3_length: 14
cdr3_aa: CASSLLKSPGGYTF
cdr3_nt: TGTGCCAGCAGCCTCCTTAAATCCCCGGGGGGCTACACCTTC

v_call: TRBV7-8
j_call: TRBJ2-1
clone_size: -
d_call: -
cdr3_length: 14
cdr3_aa: CASSLGTLYNEQFF
cdr3_nt: TGTGCCAGCAGCCTTGGGACTCTATACAATGAGCAGTTCTTC

v_call: TRBV6-5
j_call: TRBJ1-5
clone_size: -
d_call: -
cdr3_length: 13
cdr3_aa: CASGRILNQPQHF
cdr3_nt: TGTGCCAGCGGGAGAATACTTAATCAGCCCCAGCATTTT

v_call: TRBV6-5
j_call: TRBJ2-7
clone_size: -
d_call: -
cdr3_length: 16
cdr3_aa: CASSYSKGSGDYEQYF
cdr3_nt: TGTGCCAGCAGTTACTCGAAGGGTTCAGGGGACTACGAGCAGTACTTC

v_call: TRBV6-6
j_call: TRBJ1-5
clone_size: -
d_call: -
cdr3_length: 14
cdr3_aa: CASSRVGGNQPQHF
cdr3_nt: TGTGCCAGCAGCCGCGTAGGGGGCAATCAGCCCCAGCATTTT

v_call: TRBV9
j_call: TRBJ2-3
clone_size: -
d_call: TRBD2
cdr3_length: 15
cdr3_aa: CASSADRGGTDTQYF
cdr3_nt: TGTGCCAGCAGCGCAGACCGGGGGGGCACAGATACGCAGTATTTT

v_call: TRBV27
j_call: TRBJ2-7
clone_size: -
d_call: TRBD2
cdr3_length: 15
cdr3_aa: CASSLASGGVDEQYF
cdr3_nt: TGTGCCAGCAGTTTGGCTAGCGGGGGGGTAGACGAGCAGTACTTC

v_call: TRBV7-2
j_call: TRBJ1-5
clone_size: -
d_call: TRBD1
cdr3_length: 15
cdr3_aa: CASSLRTGGNQPQHF
cdr3_nt: TGTGCCAGCAGCTTACGGACAGGGGGCAATCAGCCCCAGCATTTT

v_call: TRBV4-3
j_call: TRBJ2-1
clone_size: -
d_call: TRBD2
cdr3_length: 16
cdr3_aa: CASSQGTGGPSNEQFF
cdr3_nt: TGCGCCAGCAGCCAAGGGACGGGAGGGCCCTCGAATGAGCAGTTCTTC

v_call: TRBV5-4
j_call: TRBJ2-7
clone_size: -
d_call: -
cdr3_length: 13
cdr3_aa: CASSSTLNYEQYF
cdr3_nt: TGTGCCAGCAGCTCGACTCTGAACTACGAGCAGTACTTC

v_call: TRBV27
j_call: TRBJ2-1
clone_size: -
d_call: TRBD1
cdr3_length: 14
cdr3_aa: CASSLQGYLNEQFF
cdr3_nt: TGTGCCAGCAGTCTACAGGGGTATTTAAATGAGCAGTTCTTC

v_call: TRBV11-2
j_call: TRBJ1-5
clone_size: -
d_call: -
cdr3_length: 13
cdr3_aa: CASSFQGNQPQHF
cdr3_nt: TGTGCCAGCAGCTTCCAGGGGAATCAGCCCCAGCATTTT

v_call: TRBV5-5
j_call: TRBJ2-1
clone_size: -
d_call: TRBD2
cdr3_length: 16
cdr3_aa: CASSLARGGSGNEQFF
cdr3_nt: TGTGCCAGCAGCTTGGCTCGCGGGGGGTCTGGCAATGAGCAGTTCTTC

v_call: TRBV27
j_call: TRBJ2-7
clone_size: -
d_call: TRBD2
cdr3_length: 16
cdr3_aa: CANSGLAGIGSYEQYF
cdr3_nt: TGTGCCAATTCGGGACTAGCGGGGATTGGATCCTACGAGCAGTACTTC

v_call: TRBV27
j_call: TRBJ2-1
clone_size: -
d_call: -
cdr3_length: 13
cdr3_aa: CASTQGSRDEQFF
cdr3_nt: TGTGCCAGTACTCAAGGCTCACGGGATGAGCAGTTCTTC

v_call: TRBV5-1
j_call: TRBJ2-7
clone_size: -
d_call: -
cdr3_length: 13
cdr3_aa: CASSLTGLYEQYF
cdr3_nt: TGCGCCAGCAGCTTGACGGGACTTTACGAGCAGTACTTC

v_call: TRBV28
j_call: TRBJ1-5
clone_size: once
d_call: TRBD1
cdr3_length: 13
cdr3_aa: CASSLGGTGTQHF
cdr3_nt: TGTGCCAGCAGTTTAGGGGGGACAGGGACTCAGCATTTT

v_call: TRBV29-1
j_call: TRBJ2-3
clone_size: few
d_call: TRBD1
cdr3_length: 14
cdr3_aa: CSVGDRVLVDTQYF
cdr3_nt: TGCAGCGTTGGGGACAGGGTGTTGGTAGATACGCAGTATTTT

v_call: TRBV6-5
j_call: TRBJ1-5
clone_size: -
d_call: -
cdr3_length: 15
cdr3_aa: CASSYSGLNNQPQHF
cdr3_nt: TGTGCCAGCAGTTACAGCGGGCTCAACAATCAGCCCCAGCATTTT

v_call: TRBV13
j_call: TRBJ2-7
clone_size: few
d_call: TRBD2
cdr3_length: 15
cdr3_aa: CASSFSGGAVYEQYF
cdr3_nt: TGTGCCAGCAGCTTTAGCGGGGGGGCCGTATACGAGCAGTACTTC

v_call: TRBV28
j_call: TRBJ2-5
clone_size: -
d_call: -
cdr3_length: 15
cdr3_aa: CASSFPGVQRRTQYF
cdr3_nt: TGTGCCAGCAGTTTCCCAGGGGTCCAACGACGGACCCAGTACTTC

v_call: TRBV30
j_call: TRBJ1-5
clone_size: once
d_call: -
cdr3_length: 14
cdr3_aa: CAWSKTGINQPQHF
cdr3_nt: TGTGCCTGGTCCAAGACGGGGATCAATCAGCCCCAGCATTTT

v_call: TRBV2
j_call: TRBJ2-1
clone_size: -
d_call: TRBD1
cdr3_length: 14
cdr3_aa: CASSPRDRYNEQFF
cdr3_nt: TGTGCCAGCAGTCCCCGGGACAGGTACAATGAGCAGTTCTTC

v_call: TRBV7-6
j_call: TRBJ1-3
clone_size: -
d_call: TRBD1
cdr3_length: 17
cdr3_aa: CASSLAPKRTGDVSIYF
cdr3_nt: TGTGCCAGCAGCTTAGCCCCAAAGAGGACAGGGGATGTTTCCATATATTTT

v_call: TRBV7-2
j_call: TRBJ2-7
clone_size: few
d_call: TRBD2
cdr3_length: 15
cdr3_aa: CASSLRRTSGSEQYF
cdr3_nt: TGTGCCAGCAGCTTGAGACGGACTAGCGGGTCCGAGCAGTACTTC

v_call: TRBV7-9
j_call: TRBJ1-1
clone_size: -
d_call: -
cdr3_length: 12
cdr3_aa: CASSEGNTEAFF
cdr3_nt: TGTGCCAGCAGCGAGGGGAACACTGAAGCTTTCTTT

v_call: TRBV7-2
j_call: TRBJ1-3
clone_size: -
d_call: TRBD1
cdr3_length: 15
cdr3_aa: CASSLGWQGGGTIYF
cdr3_nt: TGTGCCAGCAGCTTAGGGTGGCAGGGGGGCGGCACCATATATTTT

v_call: TRBV5-4
j_call: TRBJ2-7
clone_size: -
d_call: TRBD1
cdr3_length: 14
cdr3_aa: CASSWGTGVYEQYF
cdr3_nt: TGTGCCAGCAGCTGGGGGACAGGAGTCTACGAGCAGTACTTC

v_call: TRBV27
j_call: TRBJ1-2
clone_size: -
d_call: TRBD1
cdr3_length: 15
cdr3_aa: CASSLNRGMGNGYTF
cdr3_nt: TGTGCCAGCAGTTTGAACAGGGGGATGGGGAATGGCTACACCTTC

v_call: TRBV5-6
j_call: TRBJ2-3
clone_size: -
d_call: TRBD1
cdr3_length: 15
cdr3_aa: CASSSTGSFTDTQYF
cdr3_nt: TGTGCCAGCAGCTCGACAGGGAGCTTCACAGATACGCAGTATTTT

v_call: TRBV4-2
j_call: TRBJ1-1
clone_size: -
d_call: -
cdr3_length: 15
cdr3_aa: CASSQAGGVGTEAFF
cdr3_nt: TGTGCCAGCAGCCAAGCGGGGGGCGTCGGCACTGAAGCTTTCTTT

v_call: TRBV19
j_call: TRBJ1-1
clone_size: -
d_call: -
cdr3_length: 13
cdr3_aa: CASGVKRGTEAFF
cdr3_nt: TGTGCCAGTGGTGTTAAGCGGGGGACTGAAGCTTTCTTT

v_call: TRBV6-6
j_call: TRBJ2-7
clone_size: -
d_call: TRBD1
cdr3_length: 16
cdr3_aa: CASSYSGTGVVYEQYF
cdr3_nt: TGTGCCAGCAGTTACTCCGGGACAGGGGTCGTCTACGAGCAGTACTTC

v_call: TRBV5-1
j_call: TRBJ1-5
clone_size: -
d_call: -
cdr3_length: 11
cdr3_aa: CASSRNQPQHF
cdr3_nt: TGCGCCAGCAGCCGGAATCAGCCCCAGCATTTT

v_call: TRBV5-1
j_call: TRBJ2-1
clone_size: -
d_call: -
cdr3_length: 14
cdr3_aa: CASRGSNSYNEQFF
cdr3_nt: TGCGCCAGCAGGGGCTCCAACTCCTACAATGAGCAGTTCTTC